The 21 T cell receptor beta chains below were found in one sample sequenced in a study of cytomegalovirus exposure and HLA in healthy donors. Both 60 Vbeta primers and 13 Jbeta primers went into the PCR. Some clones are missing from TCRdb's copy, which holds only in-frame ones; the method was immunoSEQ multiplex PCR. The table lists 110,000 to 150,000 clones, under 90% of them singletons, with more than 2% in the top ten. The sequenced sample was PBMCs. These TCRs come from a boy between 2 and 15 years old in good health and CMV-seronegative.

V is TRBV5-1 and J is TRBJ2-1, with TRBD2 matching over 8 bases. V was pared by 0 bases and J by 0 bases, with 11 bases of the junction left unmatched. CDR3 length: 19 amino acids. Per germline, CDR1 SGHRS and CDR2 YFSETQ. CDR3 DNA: TGCGCCAGCAGCTTGGCTGCTCTAGCGGGTCTCAGCTCCTACAATGAGCAGTTCTTC. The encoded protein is CASSLAALAGLSSYNEQFF. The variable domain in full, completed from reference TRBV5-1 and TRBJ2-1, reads KAGVTQTPRYLIKTRGQQVTLSCSPISGHRSVSWYQQTPGQGLQFLFEYFSETQRNKGNFPGRFSGRQFSNSRSEMNVSTLELGDSALYLCASSLAALAGLSSYNEQFFGPGTRLTVL.

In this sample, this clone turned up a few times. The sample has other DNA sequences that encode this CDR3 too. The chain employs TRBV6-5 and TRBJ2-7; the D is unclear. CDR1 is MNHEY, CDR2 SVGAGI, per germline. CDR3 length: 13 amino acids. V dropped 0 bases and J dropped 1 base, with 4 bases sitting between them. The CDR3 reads CASSYSGSYEQYF. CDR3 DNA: TGTGCCAGCAGTTACTCCGGGTCCTACGAGCAGTACTTC.

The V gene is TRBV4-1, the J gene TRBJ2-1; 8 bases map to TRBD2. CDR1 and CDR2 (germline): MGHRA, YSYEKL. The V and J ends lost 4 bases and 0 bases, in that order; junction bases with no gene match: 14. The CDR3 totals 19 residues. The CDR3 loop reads CASSPGPLAGHSSYNEQFF. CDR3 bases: TGCGCCAGCAGCCCTGGGCCCCTAGCGGGCCATAGCTCCTACAATGAGCAGTTCTTC.

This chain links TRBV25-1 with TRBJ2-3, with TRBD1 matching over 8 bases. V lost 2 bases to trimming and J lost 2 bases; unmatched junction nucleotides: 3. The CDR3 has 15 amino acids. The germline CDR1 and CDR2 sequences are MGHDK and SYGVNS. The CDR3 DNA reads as TGTGCCAGCAGTGAACCCAGGGGGCTCACAGATACGCAGTATTTT. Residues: CASSEPRGLTDTQYF.

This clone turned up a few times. CDR3 sequence reads: CASSPPAQGRYTEAFF. Here the CDR3 DNA reads TGTGCCAGCAGCCCACCGGCTCAAGGGAGGTACACTGAAGCTTTCTTT. J is TRBJ1-1 and V is TRBV9; D uncertain. V lost 4 bases and J lost 3, with 19 bases in between. There are 16 residues in the CDR3. Looked up from germline, CDR1 is SGDLS and CDR2 is YYNGEE.

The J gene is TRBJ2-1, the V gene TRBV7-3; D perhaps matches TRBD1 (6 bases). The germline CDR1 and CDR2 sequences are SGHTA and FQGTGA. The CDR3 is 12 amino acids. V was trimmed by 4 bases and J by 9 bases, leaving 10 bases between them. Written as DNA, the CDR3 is TGTGCCAGCAGCTCAGGGGTGGGTGAGCAGTTCTTC. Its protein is CASSSGVGEQFF.

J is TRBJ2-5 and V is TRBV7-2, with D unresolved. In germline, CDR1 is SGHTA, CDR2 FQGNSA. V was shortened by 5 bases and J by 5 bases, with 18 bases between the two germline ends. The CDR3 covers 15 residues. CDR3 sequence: CASSPLWSQAETQYF. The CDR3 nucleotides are TGTGCCAGCAGCCCCCTCTGGTCCCAAGCGGAGACCCAGTACTTC. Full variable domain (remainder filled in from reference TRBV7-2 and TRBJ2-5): GAGVSQSPSNKVTEKGKDVELRCDPISGHTALYWYRQSLGQGLEFLIYFQGNSAPDKSGLPSDRFSAERTGGSVSTLTIQRTQQEDSAVYLCASSPLWSQAETQYFGPGTRLLVL.

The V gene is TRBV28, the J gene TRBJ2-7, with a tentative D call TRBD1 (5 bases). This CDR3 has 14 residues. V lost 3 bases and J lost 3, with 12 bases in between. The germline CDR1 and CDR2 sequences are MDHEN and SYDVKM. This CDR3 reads CASSFWGDYYEQYF. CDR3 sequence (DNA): TGTGCCAGCAGTTTTTGGGGCGATTACTACGAGCAGTACTTC.

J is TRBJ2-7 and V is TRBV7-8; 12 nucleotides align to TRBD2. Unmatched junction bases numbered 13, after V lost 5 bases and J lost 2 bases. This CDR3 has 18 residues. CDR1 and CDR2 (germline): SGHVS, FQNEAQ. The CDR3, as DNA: TGTGCCAGCAGCCCCGGGACTAGCGGGTGGGGTAGGACCTACGAGCAGTACTTC. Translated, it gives CASSPGTSGWGRTYEQYF.

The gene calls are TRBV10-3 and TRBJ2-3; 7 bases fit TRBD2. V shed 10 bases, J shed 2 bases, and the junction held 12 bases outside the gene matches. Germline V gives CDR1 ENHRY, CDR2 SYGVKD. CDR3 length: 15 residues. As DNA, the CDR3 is TGTGCCACTGTCCTTACTAGCGAGCCCACAGATACGCAGTATTTT. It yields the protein CATVLTSEPTDTQYF.

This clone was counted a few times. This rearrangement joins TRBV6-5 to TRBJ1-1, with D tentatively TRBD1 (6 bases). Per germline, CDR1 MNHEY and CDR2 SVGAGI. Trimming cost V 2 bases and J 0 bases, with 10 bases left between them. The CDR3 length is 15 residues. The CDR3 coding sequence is TGTGCCAGCAGTTACGTGGACAGTGTGAACACTGAAGCTTTCTTT. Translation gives CASSYVDSVNTEAFF.

The DNA for the CDR3 is TGTGCCAGCAGCGTAGCCGGGAGGGCGATCTCTACGGGCAATGAGCAGTTCTTC. Its protein product is CASSVAGRAISTGNEQFF. The chain carries TRBV9 and TRBJ2-1; 8 bases align to TRBD2. The CDR3 totals 18 residues. Trimming at V came to 0 bases and at J to 6 bases, leaving 14 bases not matched to a gene. CDR1 is SGDLS, CDR2 YYNGEE, per germline.

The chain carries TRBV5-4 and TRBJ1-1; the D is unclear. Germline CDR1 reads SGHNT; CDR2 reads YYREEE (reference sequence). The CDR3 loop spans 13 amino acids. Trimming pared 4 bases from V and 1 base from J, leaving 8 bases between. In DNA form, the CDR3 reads TGTGCCAGCAGCCTGCGGTGGAACACTGAAGCTTTCTTT. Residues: CASSLRWNTEAFF.

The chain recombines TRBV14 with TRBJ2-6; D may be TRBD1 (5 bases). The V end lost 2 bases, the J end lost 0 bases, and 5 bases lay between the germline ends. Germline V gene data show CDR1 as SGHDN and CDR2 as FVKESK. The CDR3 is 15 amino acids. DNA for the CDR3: TGTGCCAGCAGCCAACAGGGCTCTGGGGCCAACGTCCTGACTTTC. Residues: CASSQQGSGANVLTF.

CDR3 DNA: TGCGCCAGCAGCCAAGTTATGGGAGGGGGGGAAGACGAGCAGTACTTC. It translates to CASSQVMGGGEDEQYF. The V and J genes are TRBV4-1 and TRBJ2-7; tentative D call: TRBD2 (7 bases). The germline V gene has CDR1 MGHRA and CDR2 YSYEKL. The V end lost 1 base, the J end lost 5 bases, and 18 bases lay between the germline ends. This CDR3 is built from 16 residues.

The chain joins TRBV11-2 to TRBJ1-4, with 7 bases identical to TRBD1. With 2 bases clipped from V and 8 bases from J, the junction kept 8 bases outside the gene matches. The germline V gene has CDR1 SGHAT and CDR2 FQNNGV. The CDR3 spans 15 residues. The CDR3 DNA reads TGTGCCAGCAGCTTAATGTCAGGGGGTGGGGAAAAACTGTTTTTT. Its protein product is CASSLMSGGGEKLFF.

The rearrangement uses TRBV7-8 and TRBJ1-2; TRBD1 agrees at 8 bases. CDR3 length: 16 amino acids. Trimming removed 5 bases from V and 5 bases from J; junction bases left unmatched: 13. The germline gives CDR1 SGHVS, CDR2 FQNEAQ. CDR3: CASSPEIRGRRYGYTF. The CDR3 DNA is TGTGCCAGCAGCCCAGAGATCAGGGGGCGTCGGTATGGCTACACCTTC.

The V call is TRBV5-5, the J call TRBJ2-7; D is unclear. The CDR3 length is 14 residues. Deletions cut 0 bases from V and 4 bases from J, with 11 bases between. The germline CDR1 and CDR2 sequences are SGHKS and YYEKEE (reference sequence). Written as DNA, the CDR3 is TGTGCCAGCAGCTTGGAAGCCCCTACGTACGAGCAGTACTTC. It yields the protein CASSLEAPTYEQYF.

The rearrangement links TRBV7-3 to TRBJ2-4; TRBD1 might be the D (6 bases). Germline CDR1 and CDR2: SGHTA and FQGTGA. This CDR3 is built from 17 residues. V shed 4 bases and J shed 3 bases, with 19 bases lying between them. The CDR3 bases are TGTGCCAGCAGCTCGAGGGGGATGGGGGAGAGCAAAAACATTCAGTACTTC. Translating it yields CASSSRGMGESKNIQYF.

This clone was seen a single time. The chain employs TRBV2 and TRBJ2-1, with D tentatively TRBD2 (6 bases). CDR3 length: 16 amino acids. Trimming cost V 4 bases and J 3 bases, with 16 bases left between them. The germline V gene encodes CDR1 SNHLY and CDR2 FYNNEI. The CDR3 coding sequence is TGTGCCAGCAGTGCCACTGGGCGGGATAGCTACAATGAGCAGTTCTTC. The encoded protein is CASSATGRDSYNEQFF. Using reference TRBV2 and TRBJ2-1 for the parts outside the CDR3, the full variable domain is EPEVTQTPSHQVTQMGQEVILRCVPISNHLYFYWYRQILGQKVEFLVSFYNNEISEKSEIFDDQFSVERPDGSNFTLKIRSTKLEDSAMYFCASSATGRDSYNEQFFGPGTRLTVL.

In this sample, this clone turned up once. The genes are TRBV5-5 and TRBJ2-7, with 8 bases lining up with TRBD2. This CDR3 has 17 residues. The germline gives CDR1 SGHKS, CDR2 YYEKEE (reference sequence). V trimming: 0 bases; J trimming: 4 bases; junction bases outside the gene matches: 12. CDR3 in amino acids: CASSLDVFSGNRYEQYF. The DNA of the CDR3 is TGTGCCAGCAGCTTGGACGTGTTTAGCGGGAATCGATACGAGCAGTACTTC.